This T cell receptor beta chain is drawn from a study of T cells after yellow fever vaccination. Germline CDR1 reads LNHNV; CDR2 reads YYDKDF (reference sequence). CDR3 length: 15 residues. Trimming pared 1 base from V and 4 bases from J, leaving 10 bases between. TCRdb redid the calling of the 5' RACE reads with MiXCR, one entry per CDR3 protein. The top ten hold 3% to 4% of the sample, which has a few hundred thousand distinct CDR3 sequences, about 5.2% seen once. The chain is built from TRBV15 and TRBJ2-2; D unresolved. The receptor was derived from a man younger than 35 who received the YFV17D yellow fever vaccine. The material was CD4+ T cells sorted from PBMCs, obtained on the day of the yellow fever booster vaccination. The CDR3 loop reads CATSRASGSTGELFF. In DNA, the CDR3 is TGTGCCACCAGCAGAGCCTCCGGGTCCACCGGGGAGCTGTTTTTT.